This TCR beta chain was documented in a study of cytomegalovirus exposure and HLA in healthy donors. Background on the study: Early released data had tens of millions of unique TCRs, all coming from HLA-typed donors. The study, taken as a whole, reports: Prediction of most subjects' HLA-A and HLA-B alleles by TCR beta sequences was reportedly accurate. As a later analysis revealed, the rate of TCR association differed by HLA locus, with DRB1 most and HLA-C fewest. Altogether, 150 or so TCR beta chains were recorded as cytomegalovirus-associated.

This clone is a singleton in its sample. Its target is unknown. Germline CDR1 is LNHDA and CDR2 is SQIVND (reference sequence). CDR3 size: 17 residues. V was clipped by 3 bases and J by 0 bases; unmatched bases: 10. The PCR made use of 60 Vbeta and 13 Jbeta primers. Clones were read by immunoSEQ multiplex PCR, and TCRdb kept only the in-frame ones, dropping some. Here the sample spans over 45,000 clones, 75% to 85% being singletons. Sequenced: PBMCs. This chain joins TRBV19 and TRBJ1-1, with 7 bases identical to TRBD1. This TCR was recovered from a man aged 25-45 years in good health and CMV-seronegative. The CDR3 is CASSMRLSGQMNTEAFF. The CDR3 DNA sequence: TGTGCCAGTAGTATGAGGTTGTCGGGACAGATGAACACTGAAGCTTTCTTT.